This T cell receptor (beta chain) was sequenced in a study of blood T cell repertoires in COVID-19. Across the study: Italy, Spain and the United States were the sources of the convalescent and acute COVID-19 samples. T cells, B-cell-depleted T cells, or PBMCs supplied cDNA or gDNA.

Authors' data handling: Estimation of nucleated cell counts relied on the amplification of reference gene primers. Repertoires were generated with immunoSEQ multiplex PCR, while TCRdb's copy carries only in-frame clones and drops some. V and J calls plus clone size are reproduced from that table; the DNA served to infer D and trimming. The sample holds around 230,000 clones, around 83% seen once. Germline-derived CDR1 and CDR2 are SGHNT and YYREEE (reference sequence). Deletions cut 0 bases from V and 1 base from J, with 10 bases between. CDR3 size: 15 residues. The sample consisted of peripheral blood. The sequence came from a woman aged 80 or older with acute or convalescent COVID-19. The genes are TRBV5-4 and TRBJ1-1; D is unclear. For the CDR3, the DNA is TGTGCCAGCAGCTTGGTTGGAGGTTCGAACACTGAAGCTTTCTTT. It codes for CASSLVGGSNTEAFF.